This TCR beta chain came from a study of cytomegalovirus exposure and HLA in healthy donors (dated by TCRdb to the late 2010s). In the study overall: A later analysis indicated that the roughly 130 validation repertoires were generated on the platform also employed for the roughly 720 repertoires of the first cohort. The aim of the study was to test whether cataloging public T cell receptors could identify signatures of past pathogen exposure. To predict cytomegalovirus infection status, the study combined high-throughput TCR immunosequencing, statistical association of individual TCRs with disease status, and machine learning. In addition to the first cohort of roughly 670 subjects, a separate validation cohort of around 110 different subjects was used. Findings and caveats that apply to the study as a whole: In a later analysis, TCRs clustered in the first cohort were found to also tend to co-occur in the roughly 110 validation repertoires, with approximately 95% of cluster scores above 0. The validation cohort had no HLA typing available for a later analysis, so co-occurrence within that cohort was assessed over all 130 or so repertoires. A few of the identified cytomegalovirus-associated TCR beta chains were confirmed in vitro to be specific for cytomegalovirus antigens. A total of 164 TCR beta chains were listed by the study as associated with cytomegalovirus. Most TCR sequences were seen in very few donors, while some public TCRs were found in many individuals. The classifier was reported to diagnose cytomegalovirus status with high specificity and sensitivity in both the original cohort and the validation cohort. The authors suggested that the approach could potentially be generalized to other disease states and immunological phenotypes.

In the case of this clone: Its antigen remains undetermined. Per-nucleotide qualities are absent, and no much larger clonotype sits a single base away.

The donors belonged to the validation cohort of around 110 subjects, which was separate from the 666-subject first cohort. From the germline V gene, CDR1 is SGHVS and CDR2 is FQNEAQ. Reading from cysteine to phenylalanine, the CDR3 counts 18 amino acids. The read is trimmed to its CDR3 DNA, 54 bases read in frame from base 1. Germline trimming amounts to 2 bases on V and 4 bases on J, with 13 as the count of junction bases outside the gene matches. The library was made by the immunoSEQ multiplex PCR assay. Turning to the authors' computational methods: A statistical classification framework was built to diagnose cytomegalovirus status from the catalog of TCR beta chain sequences. Here the immuneACCESS table is served through TCRdb, limited to in-frame sequences with V and J called. Missing clones are a known gap in these copies; in checked studies unresolved V genes cover under half, and the rest lacks a known reason. V and J calls and clone size are copied from that table; D and trimming were computed from the DNA. The sample profile shows around 70,000 clones; around 94% of them were found once. The top ten hold about 1.4% of the sample.

The chain uses TRBV7-8 and TRBJ2-3; 9 middle bases align to TRBD2. The sequence derives from a man between 18 and 35 years old in good health and CMV-seropositive. Sequencing was performed on PBMCs. In nucleotide form, the sequence is TGTGCCAGCAGCTTATCCCCTTGGGCTAGCGGGAATCCAGATACGCAGTATTTT. It translates as CASSLSPWASGNPDTQYF.